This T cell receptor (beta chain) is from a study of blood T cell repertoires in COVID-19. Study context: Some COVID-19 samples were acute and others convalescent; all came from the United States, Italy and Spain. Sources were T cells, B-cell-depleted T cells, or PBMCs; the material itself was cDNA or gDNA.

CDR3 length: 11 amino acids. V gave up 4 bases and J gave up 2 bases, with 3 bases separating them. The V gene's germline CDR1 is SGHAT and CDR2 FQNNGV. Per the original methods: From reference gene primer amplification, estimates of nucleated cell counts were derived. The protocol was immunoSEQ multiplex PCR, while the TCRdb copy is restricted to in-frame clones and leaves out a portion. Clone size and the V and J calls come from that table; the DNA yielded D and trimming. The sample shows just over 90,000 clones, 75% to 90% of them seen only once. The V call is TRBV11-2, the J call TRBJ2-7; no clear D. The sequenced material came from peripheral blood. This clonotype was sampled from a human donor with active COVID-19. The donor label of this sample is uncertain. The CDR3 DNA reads TGTGCCAGCAGCTCCGCCTACGAGCAGTACTTC. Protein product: CASSSAYEQYF.